Listed below are T cell receptor beta chains from one sample, sequenced in a study of blood T cells in healthy people across ages. MiXCR, applied by TCRdb to the 5' RACE reads, yields one record per CDR3 protein. The sample lists 1 million or so distinct CDR3 sequences; 45% were seen once. The sequenced sample consisted of blood. These receptors were collected from a woman aged 55-75 years in good health. Both conserved end residues are part of each CDR3. Fields, in order: D gene, J gene, V gene, CDR3 length, CDR3 protein. A D gene is named only where the DNA matches it firmly.

>NA|NA|TRBV28|18
CASRSLAFLDPGWGEQYF
>NA|TRBJ2-3|TRBV21-1|19
CASSKAEFAGPPTADTQYF
>TRBD1|TRBJ2-2|TRBV3-1|16
CASRKQDRGNTGELFF
>NA|TRBJ2-1|TRBV20-1|13
CSARASAANEQFF
>NA|TRBJ2-2|TRBV27|12
CASRSGAGELFF
>NA|TRBJ1-6|TRBV20-1|13
CSARPDSHSPLHF
>TRBD2|TRBJ2-3|TRBV20-1|18
CSARDVPMRESSTDTQYF
>NA|TRBJ2-5|TRBV7-6|16
CASSSIKGRGQETQYF
>NA|TRBJ2-7|TRBV12-5|12
CASGLAVGEQYF
>NA|TRBJ2-5|TRBV20-1|11
CSARSWETQYF
>TRBD2|TRBJ2-3|TRBV6-1|16
CASSETGGVSTDTQYF
>NA|TRBJ2-1|TRBV19|13
CASSLTPGDEQFF
>NA|TRBJ1-4|TRBV27|14
CASRKTDSNEKLFF
>NA|TRBJ2-7|TRBV6-5|15
CASSYSRGRSYEQYF
>NA|TRBJ2-6|TRBV4-2|17
CASSQDPGISGANVLTF
>NA|TRBJ1-2|TRBV7-6|14
CASSPLSGTYGYTF
>TRBD2|TRBJ2-1|TRBV27|16
CASSPRLAGGPNEQFF
>TRBD2|TRBJ2-7|TRBV4-2|18
CASSQDPSGSVGRYEQYF
>TRBD1|TRBJ2-1|TRBV5-4|15
CASSFRDSEYNEQFF
>NA|TRBJ1-4|TRBV5-4|15
CASSPEPATNEKLFF
>TRBD2|TRBJ2-1|TRBV20-1|19
CSAKNMGLAGGSSYNEQFF
>NA|TRBJ2-5|TRBV29-1|19
CSVEPGTGDTSGSMETQYF
>NA|TRBJ2-7|TRBV29-1|12
CSVQDQTYEQYF
>TRBD2|TRBJ2-5|TRBV4-2|15
CASSQDPREFETQYF
>TRBD2|TRBJ2-3|TRBV9|18
CASSALPTSGRGTDTQYF
>NA|TRBJ2-3|TRBV3-1|15
CASSQDLLAADTQYF
>NA|TRBJ1-5|TRBV5-6|16
CASSLWGLPSNQPQHF
>NA|TRBJ2-7|TRBV11-2|14
CASSLGGTAYEQYF
>TRBD2|TRBJ2-7|TRBV4-1|17
CASSQGRNGRIPYEQYF
>NA|TRBJ2-7|TRBV5-8|13
CASRNRDGYEQYF
>NA|TRBJ2-1|TRBV7-8|16
CASSSRVGTSYNEQFF
>TRBD1|TRBJ2-7|TRBV6-2/TRBV6-3|14
CASSWTGTASEQYF
>TRBD1|TRBJ2-3|TRBV6-1|15
CASNGQGSYTDTQYF
>TRBD2|TRBJ2-7|TRBV4-1|15
CASSLHTSGNYEQYF
>NA|TRBJ1-3|TRBV7-8|11
CASSRTNTIYF
>TRBD1|TRBJ2-1|TRBV29-1|12
CSVGPGGNEQFF
>TRBD1|TRBJ2-5|TRBV11-2|15
CASSSYRGSQETQYF
>TRBD2|NA|TRBV27|14
CASSGSGRYYEQYF
>NA|TRBJ2-1|TRBV4-1|16
CASSQEGGLASVEQFF
>TRBD1|TRBJ2-4|TRBV10-3|14
CAISDRGHKNIQYF
>TRBD1|TRBJ1-2|TRBV5-1|17
CASSFHTTSGQDYGYTF
>NA|TRBJ2-1|TRBV29-1|16
CSAVSPPARRDNEQFF
>NA|TRBJ1-4|TRBV2|13
CASTDVGLGKLFF
>TRBD2|TRBJ2-6|TRBV11-1|23
CASSLLVFSHGLAGVAGADVLTF
>NA|TRBJ2-6|TRBV4-1|18
CASSQREGSTSGANVLTF
>NA|TRBJ2-7|TRBV7-2|14
CASSLSVSDNEQYF
>NA|TRBJ1-4|TRBV27|14
CASSFGSANEKLFF
>NA|TRBJ2-5|TRBV9|14
CASSVEGVGETQYF
>TRBD2|TRBJ2-1|TRBV6-1|18
CASSGIRTSGRANNEQFF
>TRBD2|TRBJ2-2|TRBV4-2|17
CASSQDWSGGHTGELFF
>NA|TRBJ2-1|TRBV11-1|16
CASSQGGLAVDRGQFF
>NA|TRBJ1-6|TRBV10-3|21
CAISESGSLRQAQSGNSPLHF